A selection of T cell receptor beta chains follows, all from one sample in a study of blood T cells in healthy people across ages. TCRdb re-analysed the 5' RACE reads in MiXCR, keeping a single row per CDR3 protein. The sample lists 650,000 to 1,000,000 distinct CDR3 sequences; around 36% were seen once. The sequenced sample consisted of blood. The source of these receptors is a young man in good health. Both conserved end residues are part of each CDR3. The order of the fields is V gene, CDR3 protein.

v_gene: TRBV2
CDR3aa: CASSTFLSDPQYF

v_gene: TRBV5-1
CDR3aa: CASSRGSQGVGYSPLHF

v_gene: TRBV20-1
CDR3aa: CSARATEIYSNQPQHF

v_gene: TRBV7-2
CDR3aa: CASSPGGSGTDTQYF

v_gene: TRBV12-3/TRBV12-4
CDR3aa: CASSSGGNTEAFF

v_gene: TRBV14
CDR3aa: CASSRGSFTSRQFF

v_gene: TRBV20-1
CDR3aa: CSATFRDGNSYGYTF

v_gene: TRBV6-4
CDR3aa: CASSESSFGGELFF

v_gene: TRBV4-3
CDR3aa: CASSQDNPPDTQYF

v_gene: TRBV20-1
CDR3aa: CSAGLTTGAERETQYF

v_gene: TRBV7-9
CDR3aa: CASRLNFEAFF

v_gene: TRBV15
CDR3aa: CATSRGGNSGGLNTGELFF

v_gene: TRBV5-1
CDR3aa: CASSVGAKWNEQFF

v_gene: TRBV4-2
CDR3aa: CASSQDPGPYSNQPQHF

v_gene: TRBV4-3
CDR3aa: CASSQAYTPSTDTQYF

v_gene: TRBV20-1
CDR3aa: CSAISRRAYGELFF

v_gene: TRBV6-6
CDR3aa: CASSYERGGHNEQYF

v_gene: TRBV2
CDR3aa: CASSPARLNTEAFF

v_gene: TRBV6-6
CDR3aa: CASTPSGGVFHHEQFF

v_gene: TRBV9
CDR3aa: CASSVLESTDTQYF

v_gene: TRBV2
CDR3aa: CASTFPGLAGSGANVLTF

v_gene: TRBV15
CDR3aa: CATSSQRGASYEQYF

v_gene: TRBV12-3/TRBV12-4
CDR3aa: CASRQWSNEKLFF

v_gene: TRBV7-2
CDR3aa: CASSLSVAEGYTF

v_gene: TRBV9
CDR3aa: CASSVVLGGLNEQFF

v_gene: TRBV5-1
CDR3aa: CASSLGPRSGNTIYF

v_gene: TRBV9
CDR3aa: CASSVQGHGGSPLHF

v_gene: TRBV7-2
CDR3aa: CASSLARLEETQYF

v_gene: TRBV2
CDR3aa: CASKLDGHNEQFF

v_gene: TRBV28
CDR3aa: CASSLGGGKNIQYF

v_gene: TRBV20-1
CDR3aa: CSVDVRTGDFNEKLFF

v_gene: TRBV6-5
CDR3aa: CASTLGGSYNEQFF

v_gene: TRBV25-1
CDR3aa: CASSDHRTGSAYGYTF

v_gene: TRBV29-1
CDR3aa: CSVEGGDSSVYNEQFF

v_gene: TRBV20-1
CDR3aa: CSARDRSLTGGNYNEQFF

v_gene: TRBV11-3
CDR3aa: CASTHSTSESSYNEQFF

v_gene: TRBV27
CDR3aa: CASSFKGQGVSGANVLTF

v_gene: TRBV7-6
CDR3aa: CASSLGPGPETQYF

v_gene: TRBV20-1
CDR3aa: CSAILSRRLAGIRSYNEQFF

v_gene: TRBV20-1
CDR3aa: CSASRTSKETQYF

v_gene: TRBV7-2
CDR3aa: CASSLDGGPYNSPLHF

v_gene: TRBV5-5
CDR3aa: CASSSTGGRGQPQHF

v_gene: TRBV20-1
CDR3aa: CSGVASGGDYEQYF

v_gene: TRBV20-1
CDR3aa: CSAARGSSSYEQYF

v_gene: TRBV27
CDR3aa: CASSLRGTNGYTF